This T cell receptor (beta chain) was profiled in a study of T-cell reconstitution after alpha-beta-depleted transplantation in children. There are a few counts of this clonotype. The antigen is unknown. During its preparation, the TCRbeta library received unique molecular identifiers. MiXCR, run by TCRdb on the PCR reads, gives a single entry per CDR3 protein. The profile shows hundreds of thousands of distinct CDR3 sequences, under 30% of them singletons. Whole-study results and caveats: It was newly produced T cells that mostly accounted for T-cell counts and diversity one year after transplant. The origin of alpha-beta T cells about two months after transplant was reportedly several hundred expanded graft clones. Surviving recipient T cells and thymic progenitors accounted for the high day-60 TCRbeta diversity observed in some patients.

The germline CDR1 and CDR2 sequences are DFQATT and SNEGSKA (reference sequence). The CDR3 totals 15 residues. V was clipped by 5 bases and J by 0 bases, with 17 bases between them. The clonotype was recovered from a female patient aged 2 to 10 who had a stem cell transplant for congenital amegakaryocytic thrombocytopenia, so the T cells may come from the graft donor. Sequenced material: PBMCs, mostly from graft donor cells, taken 360 days after TCRalphabeta/CD19-depleted stem cell transplant. The chain joins TRBV20-1 to TRBJ2-7; D is ambiguous. In DNA form, the CDR3 reads TGCAGTGCTCCAGAGGAGACGGACCCCTCCTACGAGCAGTACTTC. Translation: CSAPEETDPSYEQYF.